These 25 T cell receptor beta chains were all obtained from the same sample, sequenced in a study of shared clonotypes between healthy human individuals. Measured with immunoSEQ multiplex PCR; TCRdb has only the in-frame clones, and not every one. The table includes under 600,000 clones, about 79% detected once. The sample consisted of PBMCs. Source of these receptors: a woman between 40 and 50 years old in good health. Some clones in this sample may be carry-over from other donors' samples.

This chain connects TRBV13 to TRBJ2-7; TRBD2 matches at 14 bases. This CDR3 region has 19 residues. CDR1 and CDR2 from the germline V gene are PRHDT and FYEKMQ (reference sequence). V trimming: 5 bases; J trimming: 3 bases; junction bases outside the gene matches: 15. The CDR3 region has the DNA TGTGCCAGCAGCCCGACCCCGGGACTAGCGGGAGTAGGGCTCTACGAGCAGTACTTC. Encoded protein: CASSPTPGLAGVGLYEQYF. The full variable domain, rest sourced from reference TRBV13 and TRBJ2-7, is AAGVIQSPRHLIKEKRETATLKCYPIPRHDTVYWYQQGPGQDPQFLISFYEKMQSDKGSIPDRFSAQQFSDYHSELNMSSLELGDSALYFCASSPTPGLAGVGLYEQYFGPGTRLTVT.

The V gene is TRBV7-9, the J gene TRBJ2-2, with 11 bases matching TRBD1. Germline loops: CDR1 SEHNR, CDR2 FQNEAQ (reference sequence). The CDR3 spans 16 residues. V gave up 4 bases and J gave up 5 bases; unmatched junction bases: 6. CDR3 in amino acids: CASSYSRDRGTGELFF. The DNA of the CDR3 is TGTGCCAGCAGCTACTCCCGGGACAGGGGGACCGGGGAGCTGTTTTTT.

The chain has TRBV10-1 and TRBJ1-2, with 11 bases matching TRBD1. J gave up 8 bases and V 8 bases, and 4 bases lay outside the gene matches. The CDR3 is made up of 12 amino acids. The germline V gene encodes CDR1 WNHNN and CDR2 SYGVQD (reference sequence). The CDR3 is CASLGTGGGYTF. The CDR3, as DNA: TGCGCCAGCCTCGGGACAGGGGGGGGCTACACCTTC.

The V gene is TRBV27, the J gene TRBJ1-5, with 8 bases that match TRBD1. The junction had 6 bases not matched to a gene; V was cut back by 3 bases and J by 5 bases. The CDR3 contains 15 residues. Germline CDR1 MNHEY, CDR2 SMNVEV (reference sequence). CDR3 sequence reads: CASSFTHRGDQPQHF. In DNA form, the CDR3 reads TGTGCCAGCAGTTTCACCCACAGGGGGGATCAGCCCCAGCATTTT.

The chain uses TRBV25-1 and TRBJ2-2; no clear D gene. This CDR3 is built from 17 residues. The ends were cut back, 1 base at V and 0 bases at J, with 12 bases in the middle. Germline CDR1 and CDR2: MGHDK and SYGVNS. Here the CDR3 reads CASSEFNSATNTGELFF. CDR3 DNA: TGTGCCAGCAGTGAATTTAACAGCGCAACGAACACCGGGGAGCTGTTTTTT.

This chain uses TRBV11-3 with TRBJ2-3; 7 nucleotides align to TRBD2. CDR1 and CDR2 from the germline V gene are SGHNT and YENEEA. The V gene end was trimmed by 5 bases and the J gene end by 2 bases; junction bases not matched to a gene: 4. CDR3 length: 14 residues. CDR3 sequence: CASSPGGNTDTQYF. CDR3 nucleotide sequence: TGTGCCAGCAGCCCCGGGGGGAACACAGATACGCAGTATTTT.

This clone has ten or more counts. V gene TRBV6-1 combines with J gene TRBJ2-5, with D unclear. V was trimmed by 2 bases and J by 4 bases, leaving 5 bases between them. The CDR3 is 12 residues long. Germline V gene sequence: CDR1 MNHNS, CDR2 SASEGT. CDR3 DNA: TGTGCCAGCAGTGAAATAAGAGAGACCCAGTACTTC. Translated, it gives CASSEIRETQYF.

This sequence joins TRBV29-1 and TRBJ1-2, with a tentative D call TRBD1 (6 bases). There are 14 residues in the CDR3. Germline CDR1 reads SQVTM; CDR2 reads ANQGSEA. Trimming left V 7 bases short and J 3 bases short, with 18 bases between. CDR3 sequence reads: CSAITGSRHYGYTF. The CDR3 nucleotides are TGCAGCGCTATAACAGGGTCCCGCCACTATGGCTACACCTTC.

CDR3 nucleotide sequence: TGTGCCAGCAGACCGCGCGTGGCGGGAGGATACGAGCAGTACTTC. Protein sequence: CASRPRVAGGYEQYF. The V gene is TRBV5-8, the J gene TRBJ2-7; 8 bases line up with TRBD2. The germline gives CDR1 SGHTS, CDR2 YDEGEE. The V gene end was trimmed by 5 bases and the J gene end by 4 bases; junction bases not matched to a gene: 11. CDR3 length: 15 amino acids. Variable domain in full (rest from reference TRBV5-8 and TRBJ2-7): EAGVTQSPTHLIKTRGQQATLRCSPISGHTSVYWYQQALGLGLQFLLWYDEGEERNRGNFPPRFSGRQFPNYSSELNVNALELEDSALYLCASRPRVAGGYEQYFGPGTRLTVT.

V is TRBV2 and J is TRBJ2-7; possible D gene TRBD2, 6 bases. The germline V and J ends were trimmed by 9 bases and 2 bases, with 11 bases remaining between them. The germline V gene encodes CDR1 SNHLY and CDR2 FYNNEI. The CDR3 extends over 12 amino acids. As DNA, the CDR3 is TGTGCCAGGGGGGACTCTCCCTACGAGCAGTACTTC. This sequence encodes CARGDSPYEQYF.

V is TRBV5-6 and J is TRBJ1-5; D gene unclear. Germline V lookup: CDR1 SGHDT, CDR2 YYEEEE. There are 14 residues in the CDR3. Trimming shortened V by 0 bases and J by 9 bases, and 13 bases separated the two germline ends. The CDR3 region is CASSLGRARGPQHF. The DNA of the CDR3 is TGTGCCAGCAGCTTGGGGAGGGCTCGAGGGCCCCAGCATTTT.

This clone was counted between two and nine times. This chain links TRBV7-9 with TRBJ2-6; D not resolved. Germline CDR1 and CDR2: SEHNR and FQNEAQ (reference sequence). The V end was cut by 5 bases, the J end by 2 bases, with 13 bases between. CDR3 length: 16 amino acids. This chain's CDR3 is CASSQTLGAGANVLTF. The CDR3 nucleotides are TGTGCCAGCAGCCAGACCCTTGGCGCTGGGGCCAACGTCCTGACTTTC.

The chain combines TRBV5-5 with TRBJ2-1; 12 bases are shared with TRBD2. The V and J ends lost 3 bases and 6 bases, in that order; junction bases with no gene match: 4. The V gene's germline CDR1 is SGHKS and CDR2 YYEKEE (reference sequence). The CDR3 is 15 amino acids. Here the CDR3 reads CASSYLLAGGNEQFF. Here the CDR3 DNA reads TGTGCCAGCAGCTACCTACTAGCGGGAGGCAATGAGCAGTTCTTC.

This clone was detected ten times or more. The chain employs TRBV27 and TRBJ2-1; D is ambiguous. Trimming removed 1 base from V and 0 bases from J, with 7 bases in between. The CDR3 is 15 amino acids. CDR1 and CDR2 (germline): MNHEY, SMNVEV (reference sequence). CDR3 residues: CASSLYPLSYNEQFF. The CDR3 DNA follows: TGTGCCAGCAGTTTATATCCCCTCTCCTACAATGAGCAGTTCTTC.

This chain uses TRBV9 with TRBJ1-5; 7 bases line up with TRBD1. V trimming: 5 bases; J trimming: 3 bases; junction bases outside the gene matches: 8. The germline CDR1 and CDR2 sequences are SGDLS and YYNGEE. This CDR3 has 15 amino acids. For the CDR3, the DNA is TGTGCCAGCAGTAGTTCCGGGACAGACAATCAGCCCCAGCATTTT. It specifies CASSSSGTDNQPQHF. The variable domain in full, with the rest retrieved from reference TRBV9 and TRBJ1-5, is DSGVTQTPKHLITATGQRVTLRCSPRSGDLSVYWYQQSLDQGLQFLIQYYNGEERAKGNILERFSAQQFPDLHSELNLSSLELGDSALYFCASSSSGTDNQPQHFGDGTRLSIL.

The chain carries TRBV11-2 and TRBJ1-4; D is perhaps TRBD1 (5 bases). Trimming cost V 2 bases and J 3 bases, with 13 bases left between them. The CDR3 contains 16 residues. Germline-derived CDR1 and CDR2 are SGHAT and FQNNGV. CDR3 bases: TGTGCCAGCAGCTTAAGGGGTGCAGGGTCTAATGAAAAACTGTTTTTT. As protein: CASSLRGAGSNEKLFF.

The J gene is TRBJ1-1, the V gene TRBV2; D perhaps matches TRBD1 (5 bases). Germline CDR1 reads SNHLY; CDR2 reads FYNNEI. The ends were cut back, 6 bases at V and 7 bases at J, with 18 bases in the middle. CDR3 size: 14 residues. The CDR3 is CASRLTGSWGEAFF. The DNA of the CDR3 is TGTGCCAGCAGACTTACAGGCTCTTGGGGTGAAGCTTTCTTT.

The chain is built from TRBV18 and TRBJ2-5; D tentatively fits TRBD1 or TRBD2 (6 bases each). Trimming took 3 bases from V and 4 from J, leaving 12 bases between them. Looked up from germline, CDR1 is KGHSH and CDR2 is LQKENI. CDR3 length equals 14 residues. CDR3: CASSPYGGGETQYF. The CDR3 nucleotides read TGTGCCAGCTCACCGTACGGGGGCGGAGAGACCCAGTACTTC.

This clone came up once. A junction boundary mismatches the germline segment, possibly from a read error. The chain employs TRBV20-1 and TRBJ2-3, with 10 bases fitting TRBD2. This CDR3 contains 11 residues. Germline CDR1 reads DFQATT; CDR2 reads SNEGSKA (reference sequence). CDR3 loop: CSARLAGAALF. The CDR3 DNA reads as TGCAGTGCTAGACTAGCGGGAGCAGCGTTGTTT.

The rearrangement uses TRBV28 and TRBJ2-5, with a tentative D call TRBD1 (6 bases). The V end lost 9 bases, the J end lost 2 bases, and 16 bases lay between the germline ends. Germline lookup yields CDR1 MDHEN and CDR2 SYDVKM. There are 14 residues in the CDR3. CDR3 region: CASTTRGRQETQYF. CDR3 coding DNA: TGTGCCAGTACCACCAGGGGACGGCAAGAGACCCAGTACTTC. Complete variable domain (other parts from reference TRBV28 and TRBJ2-5): DVKVTQSSRYLVKRTGEKVFLECVQDMDHENMFWYRQDPGLGLRLIYFSYDVKMKEKGDIPEGYSVSREKKERFSLILESASTNQTSMYLCASTTRGRQETQYFGPGTRLLVL.

This chain joins TRBV6-5 and TRBJ2-7; the match to TRBD1 covers 7 bases. The CDR3 extends over 15 amino acids. The germline gives CDR1 MNHEY, CDR2 SVGAGI. V lost 3 bases, J lost 0 bases, and 5 bases stayed unmatched. The CDR3 protein is CASSYVRDSSYEQYF. CDR3 in DNA: TGTGCCAGCAGTTATGTCCGGGACAGCTCCTACGAGCAGTACTTC.

The rearrangement uses TRBV11-2 and TRBJ1-5; D remains unclear. Trimming left V 3 bases short and J 4 bases short, with 4 bases between. The CDR3 is 12 amino acids. Germline-derived CDR1 and CDR2 are SGHAT and FQNNGV. The CDR3 sequence: CASSFANQPQHF. In DNA, the CDR3 is TGTGCCAGCAGCTTCGCGAATCAGCCCCAGCATTTT.

This clone came up once. This chain joins TRBV6-6 and TRBJ2-7, with 7 nucleotides matching TRBD1. Germline assignment: CDR1 MNHNY and CDR2 SVGAGI (reference sequence). Trimming at V came to 6 bases and at J to 3 bases, leaving 8 bases not matched to a gene. CDR3 length: 14 residues. The CDR3 loop reads CASSRQGSDYEQYF. The CDR3 DNA is TGTGCCAGCAGCAGACAGGGTTCAGACTACGAGCAGTACTTC.

The rearrangement joins TRBV10-3 to TRBJ2-1; 8 bases align to TRBD1. Germline trimming cut 0 bases from V and 6 bases from J; bases unmatched to any gene: 7. The V gene's germline CDR1 is ENHRY and CDR2 SYGVKD. The CDR3 totals 16 residues. The CDR3 here is CAISESFTGGRNEQFF. CDR3 DNA sequence: TGTGCCATCAGTGAGTCGTTTACAGGGGGTCGCAATGAGCAGTTCTTC.

The chain carries TRBV29-1 and TRBJ2-1; 7 bases fit TRBD1. The V gene's germline CDR1 is SQVTM and CDR2 ANQGSEA. V lost 2 bases, J lost 6 bases, and 4 bases stayed unmatched. This CDR3 contains 13 residues. The CDR3 reads CSVEWQGVNEQFF. The CDR3 coding sequence is TGCAGCGTTGAATGGCAGGGGGTCAATGAGCAGTTCTTC.